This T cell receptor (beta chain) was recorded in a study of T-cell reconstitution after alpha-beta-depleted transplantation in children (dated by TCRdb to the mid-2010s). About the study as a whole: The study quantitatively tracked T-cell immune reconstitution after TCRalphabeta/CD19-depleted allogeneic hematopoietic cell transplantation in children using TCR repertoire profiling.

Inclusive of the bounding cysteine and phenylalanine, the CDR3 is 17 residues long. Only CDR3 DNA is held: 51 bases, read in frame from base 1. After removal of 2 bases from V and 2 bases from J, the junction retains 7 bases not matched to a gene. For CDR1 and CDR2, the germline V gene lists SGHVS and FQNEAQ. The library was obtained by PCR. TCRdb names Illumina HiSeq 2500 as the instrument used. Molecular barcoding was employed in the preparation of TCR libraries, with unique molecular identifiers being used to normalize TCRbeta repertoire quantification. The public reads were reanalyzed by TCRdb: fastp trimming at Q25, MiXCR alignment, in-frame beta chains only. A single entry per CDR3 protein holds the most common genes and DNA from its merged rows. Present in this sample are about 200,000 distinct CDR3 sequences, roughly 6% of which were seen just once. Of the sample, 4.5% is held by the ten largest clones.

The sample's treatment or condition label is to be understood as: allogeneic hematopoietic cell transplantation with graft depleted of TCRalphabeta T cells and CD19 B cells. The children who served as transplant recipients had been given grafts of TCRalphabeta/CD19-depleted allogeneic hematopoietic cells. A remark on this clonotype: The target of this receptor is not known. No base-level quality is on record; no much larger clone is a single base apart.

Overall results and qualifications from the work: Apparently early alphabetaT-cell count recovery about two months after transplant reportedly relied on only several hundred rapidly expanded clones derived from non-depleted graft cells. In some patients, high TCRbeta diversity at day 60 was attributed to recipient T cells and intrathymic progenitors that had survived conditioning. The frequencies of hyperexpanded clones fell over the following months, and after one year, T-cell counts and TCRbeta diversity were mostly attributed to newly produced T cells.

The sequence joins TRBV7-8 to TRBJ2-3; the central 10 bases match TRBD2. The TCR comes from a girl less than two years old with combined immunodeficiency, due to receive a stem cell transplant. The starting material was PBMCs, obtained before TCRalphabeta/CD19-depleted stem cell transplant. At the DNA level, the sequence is TGTGCCAGCAGCTTACCAAGAGCGGGGGGGTTCACAGATACGCAGTATTTT. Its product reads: CASSLPRAGGFTDTQYF.